The rows below give T cell receptor beta chains drawn from one sample of a study of cytomegalovirus exposure and HLA in healthy donors. TCRdb's table, derived via immunoSEQ multiplex PCR, lists solely in-frame clones and lacks some. Here the sample spans some 130,000 clones, roughly four fifths being singletons. Source material: PBMCs. Every receptor here comes from a woman aged 45 to 65 in good health and CMV-seropositive. Both conserved end residues are part of each CDR3. D genes are given only for firm matches. Clone size, where shown, is once, few, many, or a class for clones that have expanded.

d_gene	v_gene	abundance	j_gene	CDR3nt	CDR3aa
TRBD1	TRBV5-4	-	TRBJ2-2	TGTGCCAGCAGCTTGAGTCAGGGGGTGAGCACCGGGGAGCTGTTTTTT	CASSLSQGVSTGELFF
-	TRBV7-2	-	TRBJ1-4	TGTGCCAGCAGCCCCGAGCGGGGGGCTCTAAGGGAGGGAAAACTGTTTTTT	CASSPERGALREGKLFF
-	TRBV2	few	TRBJ2-7	TGTGCCATCGACAGGCAGAACTACGAGCAGTACTTC	CAIDRQNYEQYF
TRBD1	TRBV5-4	-	TRBJ2-7	TGTGCCAGCAGCTTGGCGGACAGGGTGGCCTACGAGCAGTACTTC	CASSLADRVAYEQYF
TRBD2	TRBV5-1	-	TRBJ2-3	TGCGCCAGCAGACTAGCGCCTTTCACAGATACGCAGTATTTT	CASRLAPFTDTQYF
-	TRBV7-6	-	TRBJ2-7	TGTGCCAGCAGCGCTGACCGGACACGCCGAATCCACGAGCAGTACTTC	CASSADRTRRIHEQYF
TRBD1	TRBV7-3	-	TRBJ2-7	TGTGCCAGCAGCTTACAGGGGGCCACCCTCGAGCAGTACTTC	CASSLQGATLEQYF
-	TRBV11-3	-	TRBJ2-1	TGTGCCAGCAGCTTAGCCCAGAACTCCTACAATGAGCAGTTCTTC	CASSLAQNSYNEQFF
TRBD1	TRBV25-1	-	TRBJ1-2	TGTGCCAGCAGGGACGGGACAGGGGGCCGTTCTATTAGCTACACCTTC	CASRDGTGGRSISYTF
TRBD1	TRBV9	-	TRBJ1-4	TGTGCCAGCAGCGTGACAGGGGGTTCTGAAAAACTGTTTTTT	CASSVTGGSEKLFF
-	TRBV27	few	TRBJ2-7	TGTGCCAGCTCTCTCAGGCCTAACGAGCAGTACTTC	CASSLRPNEQYF
-	TRBV19	few	TRBJ1-2	TGTGCCAGTAGTCGGGGGGCCGGCTATGGCTACACCTTC	CASSRGAGYGYTF
TRBD1	TRBV15	-	TRBJ2-2	TGTGCCACCAGCAGATTCCATCCACAAGGGGGCAACACCGGGGAGCTGTTTTTT	CATSRFHPQGGNTGELFF
-	TRBV6-1	-	TRBJ2-1	TGTGCCAGCCGATTAGACAGCTACAATGAGCAGTTCTTC	CASRLDSYNEQFF
TRBD1	TRBV11-1	-	TRBJ1-1	TGTGCCAGCAGCTTATTGGCAGGGGGCACTGAAGCTTTCTTT	CASSLLAGGTEAFF
-	TRBV7-8	few	TRBJ2-3	TGTGCCAGCAGCTTAAACTTTGCGACAGATACGCAGTATTTT	CASSLNFATDTQYF
TRBD2	TRBV7-2	once	TRBJ2-7	TGTGCCAGCAGCTTCTCCGGGGGGGCCGACGAGCAGTACTTC	CASSFSGGADEQYF